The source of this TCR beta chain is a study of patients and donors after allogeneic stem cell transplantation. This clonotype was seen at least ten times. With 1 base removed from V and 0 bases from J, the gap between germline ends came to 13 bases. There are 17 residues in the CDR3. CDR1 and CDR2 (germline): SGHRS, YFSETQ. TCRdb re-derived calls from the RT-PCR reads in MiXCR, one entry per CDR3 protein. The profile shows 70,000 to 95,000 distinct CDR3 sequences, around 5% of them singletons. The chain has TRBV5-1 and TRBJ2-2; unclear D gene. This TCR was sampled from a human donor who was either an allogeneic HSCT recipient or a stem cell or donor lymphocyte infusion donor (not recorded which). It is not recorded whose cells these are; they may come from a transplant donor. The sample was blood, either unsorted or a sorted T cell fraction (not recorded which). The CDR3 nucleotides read TGCGCCAGCAGCTTGTTGGGCGGACGAACGAACACCGGGGAGCTGTTTTTT. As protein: CASSLLGGRTNTGELFF.